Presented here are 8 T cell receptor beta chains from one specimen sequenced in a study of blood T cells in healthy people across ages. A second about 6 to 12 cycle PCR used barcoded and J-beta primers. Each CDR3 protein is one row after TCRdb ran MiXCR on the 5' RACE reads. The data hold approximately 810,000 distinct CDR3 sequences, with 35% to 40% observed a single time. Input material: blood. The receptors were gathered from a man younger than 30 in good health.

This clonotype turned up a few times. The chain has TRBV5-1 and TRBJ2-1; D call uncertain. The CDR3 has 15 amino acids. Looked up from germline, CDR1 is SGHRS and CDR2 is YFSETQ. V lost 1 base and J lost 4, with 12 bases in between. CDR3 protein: CASSLSSIEYNEQFF. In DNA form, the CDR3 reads TGCGCCAGCAGCTTGTCATCAATCGAATACAATGAGCAGTTCTTC.

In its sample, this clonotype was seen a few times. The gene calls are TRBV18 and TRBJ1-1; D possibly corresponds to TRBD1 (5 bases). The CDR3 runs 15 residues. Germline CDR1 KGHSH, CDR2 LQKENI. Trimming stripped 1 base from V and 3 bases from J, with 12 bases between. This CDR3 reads CASSPRGEKDTEAFF. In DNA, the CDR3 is TGTGCCAGCTCACCACGGGGGGAGAAGGACACTGAAGCTTTCTTT.

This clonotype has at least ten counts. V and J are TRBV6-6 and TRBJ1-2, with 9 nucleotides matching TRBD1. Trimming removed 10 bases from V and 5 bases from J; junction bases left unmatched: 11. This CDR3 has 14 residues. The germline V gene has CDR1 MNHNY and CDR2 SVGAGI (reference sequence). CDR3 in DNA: TGTGCCACTCGGACAGGGGTCGGCTTATATGGCTACACCTTC. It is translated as CATRTGVGLYGYTF.

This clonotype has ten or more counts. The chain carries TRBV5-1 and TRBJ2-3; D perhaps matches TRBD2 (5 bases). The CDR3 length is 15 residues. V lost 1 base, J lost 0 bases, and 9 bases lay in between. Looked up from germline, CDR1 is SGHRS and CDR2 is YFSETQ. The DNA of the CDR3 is TGCGCCAGCAGCTTGCGTAGGAGGAGCACAGATACGCAGTATTTT. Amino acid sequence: CASSLRRRSTDTQYF.

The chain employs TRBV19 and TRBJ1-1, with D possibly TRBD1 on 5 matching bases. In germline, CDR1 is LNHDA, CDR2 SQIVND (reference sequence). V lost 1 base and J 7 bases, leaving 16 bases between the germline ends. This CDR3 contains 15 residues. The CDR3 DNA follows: TGTGCCAGTAGTATAGGCGGCAGGGCGGTAGATGAAGCTTTCTTT. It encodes CASSIGGRAVDEAFF.

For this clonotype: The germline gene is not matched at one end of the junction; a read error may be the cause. The DNA for the CDR3 is TGCGCCAGCAACTTGGGTGGGGGGCTAGCCTACGAGCAGTACTTC. Translation: CASNLGGGLAYEQYF. The J gene is TRBJ2-7, the V gene TRBV5-1, with D possibly called TRBD1 or TRBD2 (6 bases each). Germline lookup yields CDR1 SGHRS and CDR2 YFSETQ. The CDR3 length is 15 residues.

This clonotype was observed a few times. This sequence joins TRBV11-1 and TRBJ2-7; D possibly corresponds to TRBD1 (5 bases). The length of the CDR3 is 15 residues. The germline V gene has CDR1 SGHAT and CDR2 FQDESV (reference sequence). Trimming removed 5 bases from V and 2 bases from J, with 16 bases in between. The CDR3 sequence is CASSPYRSGTYEQYF. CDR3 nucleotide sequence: TGTGCCAGCAGCCCTTACAGGTCAGGAACCTACGAGCAGTACTTC.

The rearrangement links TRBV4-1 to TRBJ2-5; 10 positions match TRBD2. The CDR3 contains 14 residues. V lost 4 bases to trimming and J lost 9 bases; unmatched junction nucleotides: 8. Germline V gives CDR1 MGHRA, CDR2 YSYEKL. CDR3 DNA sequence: TGCGCCAGCAGCCCCAATAGCGGGGGGAAGGCCCAGTACTTC. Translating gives CASSPNSGGKAQYF.